The 14 T cell receptor beta chains below were found in one sample sequenced in a study of OX40 agonist ivuxolimab in advanced cancers. Data came from immunoSEQ multiplex PCR; TCRdb stores just in-frame clones and leaves some out. There are about 70,000 clones in the sample; 65% to 85% occur only once, and approximately 1% lies in the top ten. The input for sequencing was CD4+ or CD8+ T cells sorted from blood, taken in a trial of the OX40 agonist ivuxolimab. These receptors were collected from an adult with an advanced solid tumor such as melanoma, head and neck, liver or kidney cancer.

The gene calls are TRBV5-1 and TRBJ1-1; D might be TRBD1 (5 bases). V was shortened by 0 bases and J by 8 bases, with 8 bases between the two germline ends. The germline V gene has CDR1 SGHRS and CDR2 YFSETQ. CDR3 length equals 12 residues. In DNA form, the CDR3 reads TGCGCCAGCAGCTTGGCCGGGGGAGAAGCTTTCTTT. Translation gives CASSLAGGEAFF. Drawing the rest from reference TRBV5-1 and TRBJ1-1, the complete variable domain is KAGVTQTPRYLIKTRGQQVTLSCSPISGHRSVSWYQQTPGQGLQFLFEYFSETQRNKGNFPGRFSGRQFSNSRSEMNVSTLELGDSALYLCASSLAGGEAFFGQGTRLTVV.

The chain employs TRBV10-3 and TRBJ1-2, with 7 positions matching TRBD1. The germline CDR1 and CDR2 sequences are ENHRY and SYGVKD. After removal of 2 bases from V and 2 bases from J, the junction contained 5 bases not matched to a gene. The length of the CDR3 is 15 residues. The CDR3 loop is CAISERDSLNYGYTF. The CDR3 DNA reads TGTGCCATCAGTGAGCGGGACAGCTTAAACTATGGCTACACCTTC.

The chain joins TRBV5-1 to TRBJ1-5; D is unclear. The CDR3 contains 15 residues. Per the germline V gene, CDR1 is SGHRS and CDR2 is YFSETQ. V gave up 2 bases and J gave up 0 bases, with 9 bases separating them. In DNA, the CDR3 is TGCGCCAGCAGCTTAGACGGAGTTAGCAATCAGCCCCAGCATTTT. Amino acids: CASSLDGVSNQPQHF.

V gene TRBV7-2 combines with J gene TRBJ2-7; the match to TRBD1 covers 8 bases. V lost 0 bases, J lost 3 bases, and 4 bases stayed unmatched. This CDR3 has 15 amino acids. Germline CDR1 SGHTA, CDR2 FQGNSA. CDR3 DNA sequence: TGTGCCAGCAGCTTAGCGAGGACAGGGTACTACGAGCAGTACTTC. Translated: CASSLARTGYYEQYF.

This clone came up once. This chain connects TRBV19 to TRBJ2-7; D possibly matches TRBD1 or TRBD2 (5 bases each). The CDR3 has 14 amino acids. Trimming took 2 bases from V and 0 from J, leaving 8 bases between them. Germline V gives CDR1 LNHDA, CDR2 SQIVND (reference sequence). The CDR3 loop reads CASSIKGSSYEQYF. CDR3 nucleotides: TGTGCCAGTAGTATAAAGGGGAGCTCCTACGAGCAGTACTTC.

The chain uses TRBV5-4 and TRBJ2-1, with D perhaps being TRBD1 or TRBD2 (5 bases each). Germline V gives CDR1 SGHNT, CDR2 YYREEE (reference sequence). V was clipped by 0 bases and J by 0 bases, with 10 bases between them. The CDR3 is made up of 16 amino acids. For the CDR3, the DNA is TGTGCCAGCAGCTTGGCGGCAGGGAGCTCCTACAATGAGCAGTTCTTC. Its translation is CASSLAAGSSYNEQFF.

This chain joins TRBV7-9 and TRBJ2-1, with D possibly matching TRBD2 (5 bases). Trimming pared 0 bases from V and 0 bases from J, leaving 6 bases between. The CDR3 loop spans 15 amino acids. Germline CDR1 reads SEHNR; CDR2 reads FQNEAQ (reference sequence). The CDR3 loop is CASSLAGNSYNEQFF. As DNA, the CDR3 is TGTGCCAGCAGCTTAGCCGGGAACTCCTACAATGAGCAGTTCTTC.

CDR3 sequence: CASTLIMGAEAFF. CDR3 coding DNA: TGTGCCAGCACCCTTATCATGGGAGCTGAAGCTTTCTTT. The chain employs TRBV2 and TRBJ1-1; no firm D call. Trimming pared 7 bases from V and 6 bases from J, leaving 15 bases between. Germline V gene data show CDR1 as SNHLY and CDR2 as FYNNEI. This CDR3 spans 13 amino acids.

This chain links TRBV18 with TRBJ1-2; D ambiguous. The CDR3 length is 12 residues. Germline V gene data show CDR1 as KGHSH and CDR2 as LQKENI. Deletions cut 0 bases from V and 7 bases from J, with 6 bases between. CDR3 DNA sequence: TGTGCCAGCTCACCACCAATAGGTGGCTACACCTTC. Its translation is CASSPPIGGYTF.

The genes are TRBV5-4 and TRBJ1-2; TRBD1 matches at 8 bases. Germline loops: CDR1 SGHNT, CDR2 YYREEE (reference sequence). After removal of 5 bases from V and 3 bases from J, the junction contained 3 bases not matched to a gene. The CDR3 runs to 13 residues. The CDR3 coding sequence is TGTGCCAGCAGGACGGACAGGGACTATGGCTACACCTTC. Amino acids: CASRTDRDYGYTF.

CDR3 DNA: TGCGCCAGCAGCCTTACTTCAGACAGGGCAGCCTACAATGAGCAGTTCTTC. Its translation is CASSLTSDRAAYNEQFF. The chain joins TRBV5-1 to TRBJ2-1; 7 bases align to TRBD1. The V gene's germline CDR1 is SGHRS and CDR2 YFSETQ. Unmatched junction bases numbered 12, after V lost 4 bases and J lost 2 bases. This CDR3 is built from 17 residues.

V and J are TRBV19 and TRBJ2-3, with a tentative D call TRBD1 (5 bases). CDR1 is LNHDA and CDR2 is SQIVND in the germline V gene (reference sequence). V shed 5 bases and J shed 1 base, with 13 bases lying between them. This CDR3 region has 15 residues. CDR3 sequence: CASSVWGVGTDTQYF. CDR3 sequence (DNA): TGTGCCAGTAGTGTGTGGGGCGTAGGCACAGATACGCAGTATTTT.

The CDR3 DNA is TGTGCCTGGAGTGTGGGGCAGTACGAGCAGTACTTC. This translates into CAWSVGQYEQYF. The gene calls are TRBV30 and TRBJ2-7, with D tentatively TRBD1 (5 bases). Trimming removed 0 bases from V and 4 bases from J, with 7 bases in between. This CDR3 is built from 12 residues. Germline V gene sequence: CDR1 GTSNPN, CDR2 SVGIG (reference sequence).

The V gene is TRBV19, the J gene TRBJ1-2; TRBD1 agrees at 7 bases. The germline gives CDR1 LNHDA, CDR2 SQIVND (reference sequence). This CDR3 has 16 amino acids. J was trimmed by 3 bases and V by 0 bases; bases with no gene match: 7. CDR3 sequence reads: CASSIDRQGYHYGYTF. The CDR3 DNA sequence: TGTGCCAGTAGTATAGATCGACAGGGTTACCACTATGGCTACACCTTC. The full variable domain, with the rest looked up from reference TRBV19 and TRBJ1-2, is DGGITQSPKYLFRKEGQNVTLSCEQNLNHDAMYWYRQDPGQGLRLIYYSQIVNDFQKGDIAEGYSVSREKKESFPLTVTSAQKNPTAFYLCASSIDRQGYHYGYTFGSGTRLTVV.